The 8 T cell receptor beta chains presented below share a single source sample, sequenced in a study of identical twins. MiXCR, run by TCRdb on the 5' RACE reads, gives a single entry per CDR3 protein. The table lists around 160,000 distinct CDR3 sequences, roughly 3.5% of them singletons. Sequenced: memory T cells sorted from blood. The receptors derive from a man aged 18 to 29 in good health.

This clonotype was seen ten or more times. This chain links TRBV15 with TRBJ2-2; 8 positions agree with TRBD2. Trimming cost V 5 bases and J 3 bases; bases outside gene matches: 11. The CDR3 has 17 amino acids. Germline V gene data show CDR1 as LNHNV and CDR2 as YYDKDF (reference sequence). The CDR3 nucleotides are TGTGCCACCAGCTCGAGGGGGAACGGGAGGGACACCGGGGAGCTGTTTTTT. It codes for CATSSRGNGRDTGELFF.

This clonotype was detected many times. V is TRBV6-1 and J is TRBJ2-1, with 8 bases aligning to TRBD2. The germline CDR1 and CDR2 sequences are MNHNS and SASEGT. V trimming: 4 bases; J trimming: 4 bases; junction bases outside the gene matches: 6. CDR3 length: 15 amino acids. The CDR3, as DNA: TGTGCCAGCAGTGCCCTAACGGGAGGGTACAATGAGCAGTTCTTC. It encodes CASSALTGGYNEQFF.

This clonotype was counted at least ten times. The chain combines TRBV20-1 with TRBJ2-1; D is undetermined. Germline V lookup: CDR1 DFQATT, CDR2 SNEGSKA (reference sequence). This CDR3 spans 11 amino acids. Trimming stripped 6 bases from V and 10 bases from J, with 13 bases between. The CDR3 region is CSAAHQAEQFF. CDR3 DNA sequence: TGCAGTGCCGCCCACCAGGCCGAGCAGTTCTTC.

This clonotype was found many times. The CDR3 here is CASSIAGLSTDTQYF. CDR3 nucleotide sequence: TGTGCCAGTAGTATAGCTGGCTTAAGCACAGATACGCAGTATTTT. The chain is built from TRBV19 and TRBJ2-3; D gene ambiguous. The CDR3 consists of 15 residues. The germline CDR1 and CDR2 sequences are LNHDA and SQIVND (reference sequence). Trimming cost V 1 base and J 0 bases, with 8 bases left between them.

The genes are TRBV12-3 or TRBV12-4 and TRBJ2-3; D uncertain. This CDR3 is 15 amino acids long. The V end was cut by 1 base, the J end by 2 bases, with 10 bases between. The CDR3 region is CASSLVRVTTDTQYF. CDR3 DNA sequence: TGTGCCAGCAGTTTAGTTAGAGTGACCACAGATACGCAGTATTTT.

The table lists this clonotype with many counts. The V and J genes are TRBV5-1 and TRBJ1-6; D remains ambiguous. The CDR3 covers 14 residues. Between the trimmed V and J ends, which lost 2 bases and 10 bases, there was a span of 13 bases. Germline CDR1 is SGHRS and CDR2 is YFSETQ. Here the CDR3 reads CASSFGRGGSPLHF. The DNA of the CDR3 is TGCGCCAGCAGCTTTGGCCGAGGAGGATCACCCCTCCACTTT.

This clonotype was detected ten times or more. This chain links TRBV3-1 with TRBJ1-2; D uncertain. V lost 7 bases, J lost 3 bases, and 15 bases lay in between. In germline, CDR1 is LGHDT, CDR2 YNNKEL (reference sequence). This CDR3 is 14 amino acids long. CDR3 nucleotide sequence: TGTGCCAGCAACCGAGCCAGTGAAGACTATGGCTACACCTTC. It specifies CASNRASEDYGYTF.

This clonotype showed up many times. V and J are TRBV15 and TRBJ2-5; no clear D. CDR1 and CDR2 (germline): LNHNV, YYDKDF (reference sequence). V dropped 1 base and J dropped 3 bases, with 3 bases sitting between them. The CDR3 length is 12 residues. Here the CDR3 DNA reads TGTGCCACCAGCAGAGTAAAAGAGACCCAGTACTTC. Translated, it gives CATSRVKETQYF.